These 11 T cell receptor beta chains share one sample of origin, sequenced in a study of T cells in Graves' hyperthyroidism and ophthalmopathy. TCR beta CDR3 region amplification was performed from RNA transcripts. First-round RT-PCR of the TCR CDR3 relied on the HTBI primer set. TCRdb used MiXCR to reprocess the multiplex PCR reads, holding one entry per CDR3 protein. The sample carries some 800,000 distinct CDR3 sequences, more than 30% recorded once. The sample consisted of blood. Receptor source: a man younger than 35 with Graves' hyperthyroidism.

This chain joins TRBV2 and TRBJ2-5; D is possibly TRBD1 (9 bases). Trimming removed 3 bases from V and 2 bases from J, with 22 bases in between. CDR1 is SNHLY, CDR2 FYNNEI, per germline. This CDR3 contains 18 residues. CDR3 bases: TGTGCCAGCAGTGATGGCGGGGGGACAGGGCCCTCACAAGAGACCCAGTACTTC. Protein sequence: CASSDGGGTGPSQETQYF.

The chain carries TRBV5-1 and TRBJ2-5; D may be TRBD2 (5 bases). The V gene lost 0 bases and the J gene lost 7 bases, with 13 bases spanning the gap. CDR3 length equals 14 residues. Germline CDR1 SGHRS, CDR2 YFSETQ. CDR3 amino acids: CASSLGGSGGTQYF. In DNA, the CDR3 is TGCGCCAGCAGCTTGGGAGGGTCCGGCGGGACCCAGTACTTC.

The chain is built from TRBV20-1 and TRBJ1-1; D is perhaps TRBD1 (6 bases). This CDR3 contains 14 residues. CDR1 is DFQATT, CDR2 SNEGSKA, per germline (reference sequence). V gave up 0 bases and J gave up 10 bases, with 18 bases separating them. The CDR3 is CSARDWTQGVGAFF. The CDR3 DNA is TGCAGTGCTAGAGATTGGACACAGGGTGTGGGAGCTTTCTTT.

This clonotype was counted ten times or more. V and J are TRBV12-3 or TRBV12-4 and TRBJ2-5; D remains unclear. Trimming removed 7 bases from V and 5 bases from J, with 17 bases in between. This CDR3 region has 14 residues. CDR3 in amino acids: CASTANRPTETQYF. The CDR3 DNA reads TGTGCCAGCACCGCGAACCGACCGACGGAGACCCAGTACTTC.

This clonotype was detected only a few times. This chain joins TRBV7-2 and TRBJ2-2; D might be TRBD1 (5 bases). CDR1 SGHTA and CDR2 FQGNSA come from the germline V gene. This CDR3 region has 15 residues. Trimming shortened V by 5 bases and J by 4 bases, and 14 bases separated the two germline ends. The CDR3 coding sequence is TGTGCCAGCAGCCCTCAGGGTTCGGGCACCGGGGAGCTGTTTTTT. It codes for CASSPQGSGTGELFF.

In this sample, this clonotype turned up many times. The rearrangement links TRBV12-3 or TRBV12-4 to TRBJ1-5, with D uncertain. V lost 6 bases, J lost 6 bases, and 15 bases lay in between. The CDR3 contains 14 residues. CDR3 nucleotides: TGTGCCAGCAGCGAGACCGGCGGCAGTCAGCCCCAGCATTTT. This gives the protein CASSETGGSQPQHF.

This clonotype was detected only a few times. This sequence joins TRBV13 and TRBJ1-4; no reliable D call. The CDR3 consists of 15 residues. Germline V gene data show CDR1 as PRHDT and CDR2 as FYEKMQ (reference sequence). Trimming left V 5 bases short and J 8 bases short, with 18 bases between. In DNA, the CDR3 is TGTGCCAGCAGCCCTTCTGAAGTCGGGAGAGAAAAACTGTTTTTT. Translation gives CASSPSEVGREKLFF.

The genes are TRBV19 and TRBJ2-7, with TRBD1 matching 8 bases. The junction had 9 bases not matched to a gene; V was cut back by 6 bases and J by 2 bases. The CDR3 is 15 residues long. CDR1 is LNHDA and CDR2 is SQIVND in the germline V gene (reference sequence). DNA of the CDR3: TGTGCCAGTAGCAGCCGCCGACAGGGGACCTACGAGCAGTACTTC. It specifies CASSSRRQGTYEQYF.

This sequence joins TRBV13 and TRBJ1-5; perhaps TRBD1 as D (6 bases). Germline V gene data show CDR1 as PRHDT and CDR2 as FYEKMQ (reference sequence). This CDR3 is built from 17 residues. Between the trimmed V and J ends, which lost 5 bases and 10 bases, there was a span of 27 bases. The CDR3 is CASSDTGGQEINSPQHF. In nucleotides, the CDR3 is TGTGCCAGCAGCGACACTGGGGGGCAGGAGATTAATTCACCCCAGCATTTT.

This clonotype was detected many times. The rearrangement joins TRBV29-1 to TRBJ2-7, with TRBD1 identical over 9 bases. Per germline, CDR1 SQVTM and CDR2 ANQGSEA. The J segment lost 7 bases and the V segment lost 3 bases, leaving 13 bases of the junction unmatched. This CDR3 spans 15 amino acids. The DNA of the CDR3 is TGCAGCGTTGACGAGGGAACAGGGGGCGAAGAGGAGCAGTACTTC. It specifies CSVDEGTGGEEEQYF.

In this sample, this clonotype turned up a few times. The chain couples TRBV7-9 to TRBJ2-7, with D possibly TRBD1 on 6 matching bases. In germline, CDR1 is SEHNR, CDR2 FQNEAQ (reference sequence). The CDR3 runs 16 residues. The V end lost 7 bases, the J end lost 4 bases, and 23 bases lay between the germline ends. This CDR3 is CASTPLIQGSPYEQYF. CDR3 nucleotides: TGTGCCAGCACCCCACTCATACAGGGATCCCCTTACGAGCAGTACTTC.